The clone carrying this T cell receptor (beta chain) was counted a single time. What it recognizes is unknown. This record comes from a study of graft-versus-host responses after intestinal transplantation. On the study more broadly: Every recipient underwent anti-thymocyte globulin induction, then tacrolimus and steroids for 3 to 4 years. Study outcomes and limitations: Detection of GvH clones occurred in recipient marrow, and some had their first appearance in ileum or blood. Graft-donor T cell macrochimerism in patients accompanied high graft-versus-host to host-versus-graft clonal ratios in allografts.

Sequencing was performed with immunoSEQ multiplex PCR; in TCRdb, only in-frame clones are kept and a portion is missing. The sample includes fewer than 30,000 clones, about 85% of them seen just once. V lost 3 bases and J lost 5, with 23 bases in between. In germline, CDR1 is WNHNN, CDR2 SYGVQD (reference sequence). CDR3 length equals 19 residues. The sequence derives from a human patient who received an intestinal transplant, so some T cells may come from the graft donor. The chain joins TRBV10-1 to TRBJ2-6; D is undetermined. This material consisted of PBMCs, taken around 430 days after intestinal transplantation. CDR3 sequence reads: CASSEAKRSHKSRANVLTF. As DNA, the CDR3 is TGCGCCAGCAGTGAAGCCAAAAGATCGCACAAAAGTCGGGCCAACGTCCTGACTTTC.